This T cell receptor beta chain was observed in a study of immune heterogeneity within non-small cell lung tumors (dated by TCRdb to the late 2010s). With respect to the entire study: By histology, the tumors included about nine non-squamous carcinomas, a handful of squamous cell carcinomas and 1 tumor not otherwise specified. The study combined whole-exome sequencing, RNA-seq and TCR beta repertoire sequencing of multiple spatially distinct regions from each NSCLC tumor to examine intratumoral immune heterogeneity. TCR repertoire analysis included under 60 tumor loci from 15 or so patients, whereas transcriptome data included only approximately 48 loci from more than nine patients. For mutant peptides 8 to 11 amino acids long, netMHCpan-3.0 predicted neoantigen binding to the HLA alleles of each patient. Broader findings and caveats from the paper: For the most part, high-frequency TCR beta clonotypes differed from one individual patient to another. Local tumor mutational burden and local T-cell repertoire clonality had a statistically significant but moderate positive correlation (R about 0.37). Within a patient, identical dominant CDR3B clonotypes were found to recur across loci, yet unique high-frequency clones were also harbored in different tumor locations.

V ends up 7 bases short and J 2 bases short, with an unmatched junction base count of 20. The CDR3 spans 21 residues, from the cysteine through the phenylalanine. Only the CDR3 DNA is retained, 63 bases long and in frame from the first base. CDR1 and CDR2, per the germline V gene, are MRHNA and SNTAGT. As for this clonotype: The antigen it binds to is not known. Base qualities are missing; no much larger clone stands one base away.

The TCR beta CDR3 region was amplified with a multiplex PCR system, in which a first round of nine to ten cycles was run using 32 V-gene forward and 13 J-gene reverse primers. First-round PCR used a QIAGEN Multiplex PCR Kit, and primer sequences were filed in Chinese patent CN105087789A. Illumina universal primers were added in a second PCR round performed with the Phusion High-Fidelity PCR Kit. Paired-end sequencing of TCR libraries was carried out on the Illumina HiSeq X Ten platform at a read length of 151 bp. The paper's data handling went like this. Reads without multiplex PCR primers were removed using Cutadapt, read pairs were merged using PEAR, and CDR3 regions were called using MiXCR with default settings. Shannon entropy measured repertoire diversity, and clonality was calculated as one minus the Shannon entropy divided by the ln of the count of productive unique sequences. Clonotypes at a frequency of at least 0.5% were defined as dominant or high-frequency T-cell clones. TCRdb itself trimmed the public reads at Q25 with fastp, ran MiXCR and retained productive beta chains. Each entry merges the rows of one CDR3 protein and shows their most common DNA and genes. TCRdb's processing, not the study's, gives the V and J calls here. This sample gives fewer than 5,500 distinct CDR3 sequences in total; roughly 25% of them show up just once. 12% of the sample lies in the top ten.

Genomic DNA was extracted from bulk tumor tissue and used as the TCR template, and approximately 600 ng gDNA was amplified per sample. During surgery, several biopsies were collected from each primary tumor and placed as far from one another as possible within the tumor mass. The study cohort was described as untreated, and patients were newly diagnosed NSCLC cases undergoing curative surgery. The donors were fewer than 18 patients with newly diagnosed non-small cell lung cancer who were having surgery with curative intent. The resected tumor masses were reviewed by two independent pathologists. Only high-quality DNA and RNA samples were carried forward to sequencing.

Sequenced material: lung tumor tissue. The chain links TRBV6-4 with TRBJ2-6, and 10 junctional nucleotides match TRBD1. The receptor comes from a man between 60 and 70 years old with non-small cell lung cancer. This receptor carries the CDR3 CASTSLSSRDRGRPGANVLTF. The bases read TGTGCCAGCACCTCCCTTTCTAGCCGGGACAGGGGTAGGCCTGGGGCCAACGTCCTGACTTTC.